This is a list of T cell receptor beta chains from one sample in a study of blood T cells in healthy people across ages. MiXCR was run by TCRdb on the 5' RACE reads, yielding one entry per CDR3 protein. The sample includes some 700,000 distinct CDR3 sequences, 22% seen only once; the top ten take around 22%. Source material: blood. The receptors were sampled from a man aged 65 to 79 in good health. The CDR3 runs from the conserved cysteine through the conserved F or W. D genes are given only for firm matches. Some rows mark clone size as missing; the rest say once, few, many or name a class of expanded clone.

CDR3nt: TGTGCCACCAAGACAGGGGTGTTTGGCTACACCTTC
CDR3aa: CATKTGVFGYTF
abundance: NA
d_gene: TRBD1
j_gene: TRBJ1-2
v_gene: TRBV27

CDR3nt: TGCAGCGTTGGAGGGGACAGGGCTAACTATGGCTACACCTTC
CDR3aa: CSVGGDRANYGYTF
abundance: NA
d_gene: TRBD1
j_gene: TRBJ1-2
v_gene: TRBV29-1

CDR3nt: TGTGCCAGCAGCTTAAGCGCAGTCACCGGGGAGCTGTTTTTT
CDR3aa: CASSLSAVTGELFF
abundance: NA
d_gene: NA
j_gene: TRBJ2-2
v_gene: TRBV7-9

CDR3nt: TGTGCCAGCAGTAACAGGAGAACCTATGGCTACACCTTC
CDR3aa: CASSNRRTYGYTF
abundance: NA
d_gene: NA
j_gene: TRBJ1-2
v_gene: TRBV27

CDR3nt: TGTGCCAGCAGCCTAGTAGCGGAAGAGACCCAGTACTTC
CDR3aa: CASSLVAEETQYF
abundance: NA
d_gene: NA
j_gene: TRBJ2-5
v_gene: TRBV5-6

CDR3nt: TGTGCCAGCAGCTTAGGGGGGGCGGCTGAAAAACTGTTTTTT
CDR3aa: CASSLGGAAEKLFF
abundance: few
d_gene: NA
j_gene: TRBJ1-4
v_gene: TRBV7-2

CDR3nt: TGTGCCAGCAGGACCTCGGAGGGCGGGGAGCTGTTTTTT
CDR3aa: CASRTSEGGELFF
abundance: NA
d_gene: NA
j_gene: TRBJ2-2
v_gene: TRBV12-3/TRBV12-4

CDR3nt: TGTGCCATCAGTGAGTCTGAGACGGCCTGGGGGCAGTTCTTC
CDR3aa: CAISESETAWGQFF
abundance: NA
d_gene: NA
j_gene: TRBJ2-1
v_gene: TRBV10-3

CDR3nt: TGTGCCAGCAGTTTCCAAGGTTCACCCCTCCACTTT
CDR3aa: CASSFQGSPLHF
abundance: many
d_gene: NA
j_gene: TRBJ1-6
v_gene: TRBV12-3/TRBV12-4

CDR3nt: TGTGCCAGCAGGGGGCATCGCGGGATCGCAGATACGCAGTATTTT
CDR3aa: CASRGHRGIADTQYF
abundance: NA
d_gene: NA
j_gene: TRBJ2-3
v_gene: TRBV12-3/TRBV12-4